The T cell receptor beta chain under discussion was sequenced for a study of response to subunit inactivated influenza vaccine. TCRdb itself ran the RT-PCR reads through MiXCR, one entry per CDR3 protein. Here the sample spans roughly 620,000 distinct CDR3 sequences, over 9% being singletons. Trimming cost V 6 bases and J 7 bases; bases outside gene matches: 8. The CDR3 runs to 13 residues. The data also belong to a second study, concerning T cells expressing NK-cell markers. That paper adds: The authors made TCR beta cDNA libraries by 5'RACE template switching. This switching added a universal primer site and UMIs.

This TCR came from a man in his forties or fifties who received an inactivated influenza vaccine. This specimen was PBMCs from blood, taken on the day of vaccination. The chain has TRBV12-3 or TRBV12-4 and TRBJ2-7; 8 bases match TRBD2. CDR3 sequence reads: CASSTGPGGEQYF. The CDR3 DNA reads TGTGCCAGCAGCACAGGGCCGGGGGGGGAGCAGTACTTC.